Each of the 4 T cell receptor beta chains below was sequenced from the same sample in a study of regulatory T cells in long-lasting Graves disease (dated by TCRdb to the early 2020s). Library preparation used multiplex PCR. TCRdb lists the instrument as Illumina HiSeq 4000. CDR3 regions were amplified by Arm-PCR with iRepertoire HTBI primers to construct TCR beta libraries. Clones were called with MiXCR by TCRdb after fastp trimmed the public reads at Q25, and only in-frame beta chains were retained. Every entry covers one CDR3 protein and lists the most common genes and DNA from its rows. Recorded for this sample are hundreds of thousands of distinct CDR3 sequences; 15% to 20% of them occurred a single time. More than 20% of the sample is in the top ten clones. What this sample's time point label stands for: newly diagnosed GD, antithyroid drugs for less than 3 months. For both TCR sequencing and RNA sequencing, RNA was extracted from PBMCs using TRIzol.

This same sample was also part of a study on T cells in Graves' hyperthyroidism and ophthalmopathy.

The source material was peripheral blood mononuclear cells (PBMCs), sampled at new diagnosis, from a patient treated with antithyroid drugs. These receptors were taken from a woman aged 35-65 years with Graves disease. Donor details come from another sample of the same person, matched by shared clones.

This clonotype was detected a few times. The chain combines TRBV7-2 with TRBJ2-1; 7 nucleotides line up with TRBD1. This CDR3 spans 16 amino acids. Germline V gene sequence: CDR1 SGHTA, CDR2 FQGNSA. With V trimmed by 5 bases and J by 1 base, 8 bases remained unmatched. The CDR3: CASSPDRVGSYNEQFF. DNA of the CDR3: TGTGCCAGCAGCCCAGACAGGGTGGGTTCCTACAATGAGCAGTTCTTC.

This clonotype was counted ten times or more. The chain joins TRBV7-3 to TRBJ1-1; D possibly corresponds to TRBD1 (6 bases). The CDR3 sequence is 14 residues long. Germline CDR1 is SGHTA and CDR2 is FQGTGA. With 2 bases removed from V and 4 bases from J, the gap between germline ends came to 11 bases. CDR3 sequence reads: CASSLAQGSTEAFF. CDR3 DNA: TGTGCCAGCAGCTTAGCACAGGGTTCCACTGAAGCTTTCTTT.

This clonotype was detected ten times or more. The chain combines TRBV30 with TRBJ2-3; tentative D call: TRBD2 (6 bases). V dropped 8 bases and J dropped 12 bases, with 15 bases sitting between them. The CDR3 loop spans 10 amino acids. CDR1 and CDR2 (germline): GTSNPN, SVGIG (reference sequence). The CDR3 coding sequence is TGTGCCACAGGAGGGGCTTCCCAGTATTTT. This encodes CATGGASQYF.

The CDR3 is CSARDWGTDYGYTF. The CDR3 bases are TGCAGTGCTAGAGATTGGGGGACAGACTATGGCTACACCTTC. V and J are TRBV20-1 and TRBJ1-2; 7 bases are shared with TRBD1. Trimming cost V 0 bases and J 3 bases; bases outside gene matches: 4. Germline lookup yields CDR1 DFQATT and CDR2 SNEGSKA (reference sequence). The CDR3 extends over 14 amino acids.